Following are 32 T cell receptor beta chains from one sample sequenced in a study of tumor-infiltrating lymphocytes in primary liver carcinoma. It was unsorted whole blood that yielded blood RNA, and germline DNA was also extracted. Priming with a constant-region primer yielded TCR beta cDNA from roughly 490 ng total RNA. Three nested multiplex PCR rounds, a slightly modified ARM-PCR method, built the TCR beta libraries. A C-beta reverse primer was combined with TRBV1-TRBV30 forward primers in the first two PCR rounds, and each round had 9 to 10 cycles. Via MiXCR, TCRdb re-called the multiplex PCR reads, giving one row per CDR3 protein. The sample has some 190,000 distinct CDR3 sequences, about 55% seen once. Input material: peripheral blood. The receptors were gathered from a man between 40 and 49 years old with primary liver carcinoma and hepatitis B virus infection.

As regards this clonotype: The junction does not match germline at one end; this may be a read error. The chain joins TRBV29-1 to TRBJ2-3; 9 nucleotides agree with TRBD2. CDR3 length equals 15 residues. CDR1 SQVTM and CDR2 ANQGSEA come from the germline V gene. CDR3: CSVGPAGGHIDTQCF. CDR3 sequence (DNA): TGCAGCGTTGGGCCCGCGGGGGGGCACATAGATACGCAGTGTTTT.

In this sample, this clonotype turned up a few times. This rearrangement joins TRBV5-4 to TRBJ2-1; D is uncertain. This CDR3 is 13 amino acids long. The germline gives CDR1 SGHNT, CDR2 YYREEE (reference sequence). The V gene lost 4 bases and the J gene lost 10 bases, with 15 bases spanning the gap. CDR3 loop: CASSLLPQEEQFF. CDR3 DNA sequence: TGTGCCAGCAGCCTTCTCCCCCAAGAGGAGCAGTTCTTC.

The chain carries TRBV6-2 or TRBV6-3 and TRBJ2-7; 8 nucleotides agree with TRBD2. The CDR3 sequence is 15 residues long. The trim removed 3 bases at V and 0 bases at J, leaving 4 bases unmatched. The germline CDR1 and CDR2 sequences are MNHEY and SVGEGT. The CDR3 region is CASSYLLADSYEQYF. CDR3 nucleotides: TGTGCCAGCAGTTATTTACTAGCGGACTCCTACGAGCAGTACTTC.

The CDR3 nucleotides are TGTGCCATCAGTGAGTCAGTCAGCACAGATACGCAGTATTTT. Translating it yields CAISESVSTDTQYF. J is TRBJ2-3 and V is TRBV10-3; D remains ambiguous. V was shortened by 0 bases and J by 0 bases, with 4 bases between the two germline ends. CDR1 is ENHRY, CDR2 SYGVKD, per germline. The CDR3 spans 14 residues.

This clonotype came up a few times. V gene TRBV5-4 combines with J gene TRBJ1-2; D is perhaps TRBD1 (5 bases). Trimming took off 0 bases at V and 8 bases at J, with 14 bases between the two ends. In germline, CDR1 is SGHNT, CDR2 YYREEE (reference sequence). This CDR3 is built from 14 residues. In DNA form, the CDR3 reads TGTGCCAGCAGCTTGGCCGGTAGCAGGGTCGGCTACACCTTC. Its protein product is CASSLAGSRVGYTF. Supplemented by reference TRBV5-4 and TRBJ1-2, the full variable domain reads ETGVTQSPTHLIKTRGQQVTLRCSSQSGHNTVSWYQQALGQGPQFIFQYYREEENGRGNFPPRFSGLQFPNYSSELNVNALELDDSALYLCASSLAGSRVGYTFGSGTRLTVV.

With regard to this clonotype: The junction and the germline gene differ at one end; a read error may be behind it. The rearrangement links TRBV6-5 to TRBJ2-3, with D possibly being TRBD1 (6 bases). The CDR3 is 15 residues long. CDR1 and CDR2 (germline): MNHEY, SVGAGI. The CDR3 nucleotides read TGTGCCAGCAGCCCTCCGGGACACCTCACAGATATGCAGTATTTT. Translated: CASSPPGHLTDMQYF.

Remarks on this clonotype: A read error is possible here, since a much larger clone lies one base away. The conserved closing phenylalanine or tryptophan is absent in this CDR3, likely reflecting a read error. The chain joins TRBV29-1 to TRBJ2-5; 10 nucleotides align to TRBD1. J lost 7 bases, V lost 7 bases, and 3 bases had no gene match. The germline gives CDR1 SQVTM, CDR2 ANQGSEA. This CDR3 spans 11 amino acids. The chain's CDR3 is CSGDRGGTQYL. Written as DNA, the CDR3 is TGCAGCGGGGACAGGGGAGGGACCCAGTACTTA.

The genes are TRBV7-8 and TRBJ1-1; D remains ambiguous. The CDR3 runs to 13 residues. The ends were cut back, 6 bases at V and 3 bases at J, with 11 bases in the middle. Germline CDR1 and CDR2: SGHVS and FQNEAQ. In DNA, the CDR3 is TGTGCCAGCAGTCTTAGCGGTGACACTGAAGCTTTCTTT. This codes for CASSLSGDTEAFF.

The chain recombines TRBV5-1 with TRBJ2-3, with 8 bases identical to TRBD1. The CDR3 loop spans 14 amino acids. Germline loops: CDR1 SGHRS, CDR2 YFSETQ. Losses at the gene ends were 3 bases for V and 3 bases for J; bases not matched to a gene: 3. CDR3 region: CASSSGTGTDTQYF. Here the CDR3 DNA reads TGCGCCAGCAGCTCCGGGACAGGAACAGATACGCAGTATTTT.

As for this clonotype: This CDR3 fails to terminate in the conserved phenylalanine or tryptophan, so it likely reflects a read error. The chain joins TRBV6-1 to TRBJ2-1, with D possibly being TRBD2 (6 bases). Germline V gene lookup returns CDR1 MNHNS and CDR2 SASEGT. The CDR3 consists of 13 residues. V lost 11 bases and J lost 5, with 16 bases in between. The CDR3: CAARTGGDNEQFL. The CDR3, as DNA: TGTGCCGCTCGAACAGGAGGGGACAATGAGCAGTTCCTC.

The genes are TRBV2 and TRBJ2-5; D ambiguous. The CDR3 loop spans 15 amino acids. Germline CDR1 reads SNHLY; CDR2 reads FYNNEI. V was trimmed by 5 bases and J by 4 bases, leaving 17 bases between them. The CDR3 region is CASSPGELMRETQYF. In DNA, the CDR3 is TGTGCCAGCAGTCCGGGTGAGCTAATGAGAGAGACCCAGTACTTC.

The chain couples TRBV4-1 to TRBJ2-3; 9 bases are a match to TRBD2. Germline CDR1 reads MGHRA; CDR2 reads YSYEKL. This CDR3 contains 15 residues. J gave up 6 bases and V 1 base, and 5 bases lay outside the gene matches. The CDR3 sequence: CASSQAGTSFDTQYF. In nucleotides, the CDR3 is TGCGCCAGCAGCCAAGCCGGGACTAGCTTCGATACGCAGTATTTT.

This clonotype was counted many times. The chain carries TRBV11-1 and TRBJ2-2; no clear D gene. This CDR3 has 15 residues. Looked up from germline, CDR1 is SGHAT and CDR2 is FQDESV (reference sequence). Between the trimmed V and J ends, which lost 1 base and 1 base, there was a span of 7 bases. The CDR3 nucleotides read TGTGCCAGCAGCTTAGAACCCATGAACACCGGGGAGCTGTTTTTT. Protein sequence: CASSLEPMNTGELFF. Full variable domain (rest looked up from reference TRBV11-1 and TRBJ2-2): EAEVAQSPRYKITEKSQAVAFWCDPISGHATLYWYRQILGQGPELLVQFQDESVVDDSQLPKDRFSAERLKGVDSTLKIQPAELGDSAMYLCASSLEPMNTGELFFGEGSRLTVL.

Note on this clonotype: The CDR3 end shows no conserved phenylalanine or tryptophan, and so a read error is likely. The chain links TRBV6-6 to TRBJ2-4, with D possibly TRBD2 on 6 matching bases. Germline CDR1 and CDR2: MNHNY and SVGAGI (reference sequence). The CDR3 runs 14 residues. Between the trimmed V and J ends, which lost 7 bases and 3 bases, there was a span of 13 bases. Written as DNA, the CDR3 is TGTGCCAGCAACGGGGGTTTAGGCAAAAACATTCAGTACCTC. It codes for CASNGGLGKNIQYL.

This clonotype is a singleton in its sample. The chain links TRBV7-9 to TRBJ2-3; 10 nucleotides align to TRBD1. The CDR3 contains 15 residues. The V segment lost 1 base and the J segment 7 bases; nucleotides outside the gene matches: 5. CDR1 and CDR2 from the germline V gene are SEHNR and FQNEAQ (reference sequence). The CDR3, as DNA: TGTGCCAGCAGCTTAGATGGGACAGGGGTTTATACGCAGTATTTT. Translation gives CASSLDGTGVYTQYF.

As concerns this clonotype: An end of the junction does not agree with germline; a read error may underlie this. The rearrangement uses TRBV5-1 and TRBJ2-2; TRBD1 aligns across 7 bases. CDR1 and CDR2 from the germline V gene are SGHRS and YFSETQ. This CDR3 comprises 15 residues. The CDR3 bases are TGCGCCAGCGGGGACCGGGACAGAGACACCGGGGAGCTGTTATTT. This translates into CASGDRDRDTGELLF.

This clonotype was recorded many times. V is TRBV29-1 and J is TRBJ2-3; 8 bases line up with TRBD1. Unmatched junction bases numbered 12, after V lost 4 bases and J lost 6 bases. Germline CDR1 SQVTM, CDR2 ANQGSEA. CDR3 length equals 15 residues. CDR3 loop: CSVVAGGVNGDTQYF. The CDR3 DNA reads TGCAGCGTTGTGGCAGGGGGCGTTAATGGGGATACGCAGTATTTT.

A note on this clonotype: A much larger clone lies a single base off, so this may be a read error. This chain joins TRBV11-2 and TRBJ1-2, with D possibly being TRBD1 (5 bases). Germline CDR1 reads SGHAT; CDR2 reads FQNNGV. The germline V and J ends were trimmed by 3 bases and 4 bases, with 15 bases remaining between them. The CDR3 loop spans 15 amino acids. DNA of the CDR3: TGTGCCAGCAGCTTTTCCGTGACAGAGCTCTATGGCTACACCTTC. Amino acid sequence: CASSFSVTELYGYTF.

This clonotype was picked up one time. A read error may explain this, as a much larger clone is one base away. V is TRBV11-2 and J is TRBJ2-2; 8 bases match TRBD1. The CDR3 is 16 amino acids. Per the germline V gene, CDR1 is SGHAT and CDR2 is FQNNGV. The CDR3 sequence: CASSMGRAGGTRELFF. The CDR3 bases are TGTGCCAGCAGCATGGGCCGAGCAGGGGGCACCAGGGAGCTGTTTTTT.

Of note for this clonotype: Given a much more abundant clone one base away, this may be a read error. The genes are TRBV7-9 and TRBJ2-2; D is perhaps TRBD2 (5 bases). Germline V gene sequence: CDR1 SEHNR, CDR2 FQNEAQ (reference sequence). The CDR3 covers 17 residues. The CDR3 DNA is TGTGCCAGCAGCCCCTTGGACGGGGATACTAGGACCGAGGAGCTGTTTTTT. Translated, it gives CASSPLDGDTRTEELFF.

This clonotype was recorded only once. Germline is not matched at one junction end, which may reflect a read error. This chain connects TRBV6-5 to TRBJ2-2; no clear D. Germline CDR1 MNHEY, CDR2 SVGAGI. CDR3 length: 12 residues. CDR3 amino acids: CANSFSSGELFF. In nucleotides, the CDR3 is TGTGCCAACAGTTTTAGTTCCGGGGAGCTGTTTTTT.

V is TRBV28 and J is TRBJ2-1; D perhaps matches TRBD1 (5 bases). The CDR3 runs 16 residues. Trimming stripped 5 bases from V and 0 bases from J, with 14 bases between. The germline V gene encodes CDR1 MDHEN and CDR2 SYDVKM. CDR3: CASSTQDKHSYNEQFF. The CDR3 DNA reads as TGTGCCAGCAGTACTCAGGACAAACACTCCTACAATGAGCAGTTCTTC.

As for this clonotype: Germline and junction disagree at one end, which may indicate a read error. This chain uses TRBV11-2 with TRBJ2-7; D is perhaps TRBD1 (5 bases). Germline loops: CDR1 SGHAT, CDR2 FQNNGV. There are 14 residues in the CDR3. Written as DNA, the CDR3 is TGTGCCAACAGCCAAGAGGCAGGGCGCGACGAGCAGTACTTC. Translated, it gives CANSQEAGRDEQYF.

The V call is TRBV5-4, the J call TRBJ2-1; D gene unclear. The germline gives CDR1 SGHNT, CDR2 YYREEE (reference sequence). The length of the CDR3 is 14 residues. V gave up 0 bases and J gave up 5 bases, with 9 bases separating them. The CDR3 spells CASSLEGSHNEQFF. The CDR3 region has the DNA TGTGCCAGCAGCTTGGAAGGATCCCACAATGAGCAGTTCTTC.

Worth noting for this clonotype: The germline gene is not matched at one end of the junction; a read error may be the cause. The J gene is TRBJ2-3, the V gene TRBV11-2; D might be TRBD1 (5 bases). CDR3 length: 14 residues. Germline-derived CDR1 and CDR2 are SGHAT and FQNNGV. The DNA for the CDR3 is TGTGCCAGCAGCCCCGGATCCTACACAGGTACGCAGTATTTT. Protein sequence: CASSPGSYTGTQYF.

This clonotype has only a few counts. As DNA, the CDR3 is TGCGCCAGCAGCCCGAACGGGGACCGGAACACTGAAGCTTTCTTT. This codes for CASSPNGDRNTEAFF. The chain recombines TRBV5-1 with TRBJ1-1, with D maybe TRBD1 (5 bases). Germline V gene lookup returns CDR1 SGHRS and CDR2 YFSETQ. This CDR3 has 15 residues. With 4 bases removed from V and 1 base from J, the gap between germline ends came to 14 bases. Complete variable domain (other parts from reference TRBV5-1 and TRBJ1-1): KAGVTQTPRYLIKTRGQQVTLSCSPISGHRSVSWYQQTPGQGLQFLFEYFSETQRNKGNFPGRFSGRQFSNSRSEMNVSTLELGDSALYLCASSPNGDRNTEAFFGQGTRLTVV.

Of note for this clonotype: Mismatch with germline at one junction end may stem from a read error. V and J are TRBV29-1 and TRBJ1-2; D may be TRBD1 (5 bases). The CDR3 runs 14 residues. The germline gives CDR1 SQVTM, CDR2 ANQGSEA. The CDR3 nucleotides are TGCAACGTTGAACGTATAGAGGGGTCTGGCGGCTACACCTTC. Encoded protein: CNVERIEGSGGYTF.

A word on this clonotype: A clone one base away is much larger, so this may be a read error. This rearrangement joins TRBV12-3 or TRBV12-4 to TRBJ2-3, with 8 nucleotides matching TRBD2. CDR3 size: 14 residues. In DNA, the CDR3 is TGTGTCAGCAGTTTTAACGGGAGGGAAGATACGCAGTATTTT. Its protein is CVSSFNGREDTQYF.

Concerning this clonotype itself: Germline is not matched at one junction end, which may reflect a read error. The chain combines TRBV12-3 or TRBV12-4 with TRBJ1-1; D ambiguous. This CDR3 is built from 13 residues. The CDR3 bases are TGTACCAGCAGTTTAAAGGGCGGCACTGAAGCTTTCTTT. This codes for CTSSLKGGTEAFF.

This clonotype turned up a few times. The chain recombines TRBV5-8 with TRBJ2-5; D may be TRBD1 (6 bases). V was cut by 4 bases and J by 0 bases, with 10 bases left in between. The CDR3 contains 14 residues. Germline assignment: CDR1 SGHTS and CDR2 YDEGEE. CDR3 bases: TGTGCCAGCAGCGGAAGGGGGTACCAAGAGACCCAGTACTTC. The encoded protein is CASSGRGYQETQYF.

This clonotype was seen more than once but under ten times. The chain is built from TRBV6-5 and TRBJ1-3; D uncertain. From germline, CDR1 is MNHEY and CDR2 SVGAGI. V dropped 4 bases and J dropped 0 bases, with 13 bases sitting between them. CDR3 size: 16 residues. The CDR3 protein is CASSSVRGSSGNTIYF. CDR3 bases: TGTGCCAGCAGTTCCGTTCGGGGTAGCTCTGGAAACACCATATATTTT.

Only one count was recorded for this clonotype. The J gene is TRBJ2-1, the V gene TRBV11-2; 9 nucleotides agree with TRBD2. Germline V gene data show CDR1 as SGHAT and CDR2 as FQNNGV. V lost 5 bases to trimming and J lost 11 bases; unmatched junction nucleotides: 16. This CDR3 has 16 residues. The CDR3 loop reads CASSQEAIAGARKQFF. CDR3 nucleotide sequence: TGTGCCAGCAGCCAAGAGGCCATAGCGGGAGCTCGTAAGCAGTTCTTC.